These 10 T cell receptor beta chains came from one sample sequenced in a study of naive CD8 T cells in extremely preterm neonates. Profiled with immunoSEQ multiplex PCR; TCRdb holds only in-frame clones, not every one. The sample consists of more than 4,500 clones, about 97% of them appearing once. The sample consisted of naive CD8+ T cells from blood. These receptors all come from a human donor in good health.

The V call is TRBV7-8, the J call TRBJ2-3; no definite D call. This CDR3 region has 11 residues. Trimming removed 2 bases from V and 6 bases from J, with 3 bases in between. Germline assignment: CDR1 SGHVS and CDR2 FQNEAQ. CDR3 sequence: CASSLPDTQYF. CDR3 sequence (DNA): TGTGCCAGCAGCTTACCGGATACGCAGTATTTT.

The V call is TRBV10-2, the J call TRBJ2-1, with D uncertain. The CDR3 covers 14 residues. Per the germline V gene, CDR1 is WSHSY and CDR2 is SAAADI. V lost 0 bases to trimming and J lost 5 bases, with 8 bases between them. In nucleotides, the CDR3 is TGCGCCAGCAGTGAGTCGTGGCTAGACAATGAGCAGTTCTTC. This sequence encodes CASSESWLDNEQFF.

The V gene is TRBV7-9, the J gene TRBJ1-2; weak D call: TRBD1 (5 bases). The germline CDR1 and CDR2 sequences are SEHNR and FQNEAQ (reference sequence). The CDR3 has 16 amino acids. V shed 0 bases and J shed 0 bases, with 11 bases lying between them. DNA of the CDR3: TGTGCCAGCAGCTTAGCGTTCTCGACAGCTAACTATGGCTACACCTTC. It translates to CASSLAFSTANYGYTF.

This rearrangement joins TRBV5-6 to TRBJ2-7, with D possibly being TRBD1 (5 bases). Germline values: CDR1 SGHDT, CDR2 YYEEEE. Trimming removed 2 bases from V and 3 bases from J, with 12 bases in between. The CDR3 contains 14 residues. The CDR3 spells CASSFGRAFYEQYF. In DNA form, the CDR3 reads TGTGCCAGCAGCTTCGGCAGGGCTTTCTACGAGCAGTACTTC.

The genes are TRBV2 and TRBJ2-5, with D maybe TRBD2 (5 bases). This CDR3 spans 11 amino acids. V lost 7 bases and J lost 3, with 6 bases in between. CDR1 and CDR2 from the germline V gene are SNHLY and FYNNEI. CDR3 loop: CASTEEETQYF. For the CDR3, the DNA is TGTGCCAGCACGGAGGAAGAGACCCAGTACTTC.

The chain links TRBV25-1 to TRBJ1-1, with D possibly matching TRBD1 (6 bases). This CDR3 has 14 residues. Looked up from germline, CDR1 is MGHDK and CDR2 is SYGVNS. The V gene lost 4 bases and the J gene lost 5 bases, with 14 bases spanning the gap. CDR3 sequence reads: CASSVTGSLTEAFF. CDR3 in DNA: TGTGCCAGCAGTGTAACAGGGTCGTTGACTGAAGCTTTCTTT.

The chain couples TRBV27 to TRBJ2-7; unclear D gene. V lost 8 bases and J 2 bases, leaving 10 bases between the germline ends. This CDR3 contains 12 residues. In germline, CDR1 is MNHEY, CDR2 SMNVEV (reference sequence). The CDR3 sequence: CASADTPYEQYF. Written as DNA, the CDR3 is TGTGCCAGCGCTGACACCCCCTACGAGCAGTACTTC.

J is TRBJ1-2 and V is TRBV9; 7 bases are a match to TRBD1. The V and J ends lost 3 bases and 4 bases, in that order; junction bases with no gene match: 6. Per germline, CDR1 SGDLS and CDR2 YYNGEE. The CDR3 totals 14 residues. The CDR3 DNA is TGTGCCAGCAGCGGATCCGGGACAGTCTATGGCTACACCTTC. Translating gives CASSGSGTVYGYTF.

V gene TRBV9 combines with J gene TRBJ1-5, with TRBD1 matching over 12 bases. The CDR3 runs to 15 residues. V lost 2 bases to trimming and J lost 6 bases; unmatched junction nucleotides: 3. Germline V gene lookup returns CDR1 SGDLS and CDR2 YYNGEE. CDR3 DNA: TGTGCCAGCAGCGTCGGGACAGGGGGCGGTCAGCCCCAGCATTTT. Encoded protein: CASSVGTGGGQPQHF. Full variable domain (outside the CDR3, taken from reference TRBV9 and TRBJ1-5): DSGVTQTPKHLITATGQRVTLRCSPRSGDLSVYWYQQSLDQGLQFLIQYYNGEERAKGNILERFSAQQFPDLHSELNLSSLELGDSALYFCASSVGTGGGQPQHFGDGTRLSIL.

The genes are TRBV15 and TRBJ2-7; D unresolved. Deletions cut 4 bases from V and 5 bases from J, with 21 bases between. The CDR3 sequence is 16 residues long. The germline V gene has CDR1 LNHNV and CDR2 YYDKDF (reference sequence). DNA for the CDR3: TGTGCCACCAGCACCCGAGGTCAGTATCTGCGTGACGAGCAGTACTTC. Protein sequence: CATSTRGQYLRDEQYF.